This T cell receptor beta chain was retrieved from a study of blood T cell repertoires in COVID-19 (dated by TCRdb to 2020 to 2021). Looking at the study overall: Collaborator samples came from the United States, Italy and Spain and covered acute and convalescent phases of COVID-19. The dataset comprised deeply sampled blood TCRbeta repertoires from subjects exposed to, actively infected with, or recovered from COVID-19. The material from the prospective study consisted of cDNA or gDNA derived from T cells, B-cell-depleted T cells, or PBMCs. Samples came from the ongoing ImmuneRACE study (first 160 participants) plus 1,254 subjects from 6 global collaborators. A de-identified subject ID, COVID-19 status, age in years and sex were almost always included in the sample metadata. Where available, HLA class I and class II types were obtained from metadata supplied by the sample provider rather than from assay-based typing. The repertoires were released in a freely available public database meant as a resource for research on the immune response to SARS-CoV-2. On the study overall, not on this receptor specifically: Clinical and demographic metadata were provided uncurated, with the amount varying by source and participant.

TCRbeta CDR3 regions were amplified from genomic DNA using the immunoSEQ Assay, a bias-controlled multiplex PCR. Per the source publication's procedure: The number of nucleated cells in each sample was estimated by amplification of reference gene primers within the assay. To quantify the absolute abundance of each unique TCRbeta CDR3 rearrangement, sequence reads were collapsed and filtered. Productive Simpson clonality was computed per sample as the square root of Simpson's diversity index over productive rearrangements. The table comes from immuneACCESS by way of TCRdb, which keeps in-frame sequences with V and J called. Part of the clones is missing from these tables; in studies checked, under half for an unresolved V gene and the rest for unknown reasons. The V and J calls and clone size are taken from that table; D and trimming were inferred from the DNA. The sample records some 20,000 clones, around 86% of which are singletons. The top ten clonotypes cover about 10% of the sample.

From the cysteine up to the phenylalanine, the CDR3 has a length of 11 residues. Only the CDR3 DNA is retained, 33 bases long and in frame from the first base. Whole blood was collected in K2EDTA tubes by collaborating institutions according to the institutions' own protocols. For TCRbeta analysis, collaborators shipped samples in one of three forms: frozen whole blood, isolated PBMCs, or DNA extracted from either of those sample types. As concerns this clone: The antigen this receptor binds is unknown. The junction shows a germline mismatch at one end, possibly a read error.

The rearrangement joined TRBV12-3 or TRBV12-4 to TRBJ2-7; the D gene remains uncertain. The specimen sequenced was peripheral blood. The TCR was taken from a human donor in a cohort sampled during active COVID-19. For the CDR3, the sequence is CASSAGSFVGF. Read as DNA, the sequence is TGTGCCAGCAGTGCCGGGTCGTTCGTAGGTTTC.